A selection of T cell receptor beta chains follows, all from one sample in a study of blood T cells in healthy people across ages. TCRdb independently ran MiXCR on the 5' RACE reads; one entry per CDR3 protein. The table lists 550,000 to 650,000 distinct CDR3 sequences, about 29% of them singletons. The sample was also reused in another study, on T cells of mothers and their children.

Sequenced sample: blood. All receptors derive from a boy aged 2 to 10 in good health. CDR3s include the opening cysteine and the closing phenylalanine or tryptophan. A D gene is named only where the DNA matches it firmly. A clone size is listed for some rows: how often the clone was seen (once, few, many), or a class if it is expanded.

CASSPRTGVYEQYF,TGTGCCAGCAGTCCCCGGACAGGCGTCTACGAGCAGTACTTC,TRBV27,TRBD1,TRBJ2-7,.
CASSQTRLAGANVLTF,TGTGCCAGCAGCCAAACAAGATTGGCTGGGGCCAACGTCCTGACTTTC,TRBV14,.,TRBJ2-6,.
CASSPPAGGGKTQYF,TGTGCCAGCAGTCCCCCGGCGGGGGGGGGAAAGACCCAGTACTTC,TRBV12-3/TRBV12-4,TRBD2,TRBJ2-5,.
CASSSQENTEAFF,TGCGCCAGCAGCTCCCAGGAGAACACTGAAGCTTTCTTT,TRBV5-1,.,TRBJ1-1,few
CASSLWANYGYTF,TGTGCCAGCAGCTTATGGGCTAACTATGGCTACACCTTC,TRBV7-6,.,TRBJ1-2,many
CSASGGETQYF,TGCAGTGCTTCAGGGGGAGAGACCCAGTACTTC,TRBV20-1,TRBD1,TRBJ2-5,.
CASSYHLEEKLFF,TGTGCCAGCAGTTACCACTTAGAAGAAAAACTGTTTTTT,TRBV6-5,.,TRBJ1-4,few
CATSEAGTSGSEQFF,TGTGCCACCAGTGAAGCCGGGACTAGCGGCAGTGAGCAGTTCTTC,TRBV24-1,TRBD2,TRBJ2-1,once
CASSFSDRGPTDTQYF,TGTGCCAGCAGTTTTTCTGACCGAGGGCCCACAGATACGCAGTATTTT,TRBV27,.,TRBJ2-3,once
CASSLEDTEAFF,TGTGCCAGCAGTTTGGAGGACACTGAAGCTTTCTTT,TRBV12-3/TRBV12-4,.,TRBJ1-1,few
CSARDFGGRGTEAFF,TGCAGTGCTAGAGATTTCGGGGGCAGGGGGACTGAAGCTTTCTTT,TRBV20-1,TRBD1,TRBJ1-1,.
CASSTRTETGNGWSGANVLTF,TGTGCCAGCAGCACGCGAACTGAGACAGGGAATGGTTGGTCTGGGGCCAACGTCCTGACTTTC,TRBV9,TRBD1,TRBJ2-6,once
CASSYTSGDQETQYF,TGTGCCAGCAGCTACACTAGCGGGGACCAAGAGACCCAGTACTTC,TRBV11-2,TRBD2,TRBJ2-5,.
CASSFNRGSAEAFF,TGTGCCAGCAGCTTTAACAGGGGATCCGCTGAAGCTTTCTTT,TRBV6-2/TRBV6-3,TRBD1,TRBJ1-1,.
CASSLALIRTRETQYF,TGTGCCAGCAGCTTAGCGCTAATAAGGACGAGAGAGACCCAGTACTTC,TRBV7-9,.,TRBJ2-5,few
CASSYADLRSSYEQYF,TGTGCCAGCAGCTACGCAGATTTGCGGAGCTCCTACGAGCAGTACTTC,TRBV6-2/TRBV6-3,.,TRBJ2-7,few
CASASGVAYNEQFF,TGTGCCAGCGCAAGCGGGGTCGCCTACAATGAGCAGTTCTTC,TRBV28,TRBD2,TRBJ2-1,few
CASSLGLADTQYF,TGTGCCAGCAGCTTAGGACTAGCAGATACGCAGTATTTT,TRBV7-6,.,TRBJ2-3,.
CASSTGHNYGYTF,TGTGCCAGCAGCACCGGACACAACTATGGCTACACCTTC,TRBV12-3/TRBV12-4,.,TRBJ1-2,.
CASNTFRPQTRSNEQFF,TGCGCCAGCAACACCTTTCGGCCCCAGACTAGGAGTAATGAGCAGTTCTTC,TRBV4-3,.,TRBJ2-1,few
CASSSQGAGYEQYF,TGTGCCAGCAGCTCACAGGGGGCTGGGTACGAGCAGTACTTC,TRBV7-2,TRBD1,TRBJ2-7,.
CASSQTQGRREQFF,TGTGCCAGCAGCCAAACACAGGGTCGCAGGGAGCAGTTCTTC,TRBV7-2,.,TRBJ2-1,.
CASSSSPTTNTGELFF,TGCGCCAGCAGCTCCTCCCCGACTACCAACACCGGGGAGCTGTTTTTT,TRBV5-1,.,TRBJ2-2,.
CASSYSRGKSNEKLFF,TGTGCCAGCAGTTACTCGAGAGGGAAGTCTAATGAAAAACTGTTTTTT,TRBV6-7,.,TRBJ1-4,.
CASSPYYEQYF,TGTGCCAGCAGCCCATACTACGAGCAGTACTTC,TRBV7-8,.,TRBJ2-7,.
CASSYSPVGTQYF,TGTGCCAGCAGTTACTCCCCAGTTGGGACCCAGTACTTC,TRBV6-5,.,TRBJ2-5,.
CSASKSGNEKLFF,TGCAGTGCTAGTAAGAGTGGGAATGAAAAACTGTTTTTT,TRBV20-1,.,TRBJ1-4,few
CASSPIGGKSDTQYF,TGTGCCAGCAGCCCCATAGGGGGGAAATCAGATACGCAGTATTTT,TRBV11-2,.,TRBJ2-3,.
CASSPDNLSTDTQYF,TGTGCCAGCTCACCGGACAACCTCTCCACAGATACGCAGTATTTT,TRBV18,.,TRBJ2-3,.
CASSVSGRGAGRAFF,TGTGCCAGCAGCGTCTCAGGGAGAGGGGCGGGTCGAGCTTTCTTT,TRBV7-2,.,TRBJ1-1,.
CAISGTAYTQYF,TGTGCCATCAGTGGGACAGCTTATACGCAGTATTTT,TRBV10-3,.,TRBJ2-3,few
CASNRGGAGETQYF,TGTGCCAGCAACCGAGGCGGGGCCGGTGAGACCCAGTACTTC,TRBV2,.,TRBJ2-5,few
CASSQEGGGGGDTQYF,TGTGCCAGCAGCCAAGAGGGAGGCGGGGGTGGAGATACGCAGTATTTT,TRBV4-2,TRBD2,TRBJ2-3,.
CASSINGRRETQYF,TGTGCCAGTAGTATAAACGGTAGGAGAGAGACCCAGTACTTC,TRBV19,.,TRBJ2-5,few
CASSPQGNTEAFF,TGTGCCAGCAGCCCCCAGGGGAACACTGAAGCTTTCTTT,TRBV12-3/TRBV12-4,.,TRBJ1-1,many
CASSPGQRNTIYF,TGTGCCAGCAGCCCGGGACAGAGAAACACCATATATTTT,TRBV21-1,.,TRBJ1-3,.
CASRKIVLGGVQQETQYF,TGTGCCAGTAGAAAAATAGTACTGGGTGGGGTACAGCAAGAGACCCAGTACTTC,TRBV3-1,.,TRBJ2-5,few
CASSLEASGYEQYF,TGCGCCAGCAGCTTGGAGGCTAGCGGCTACGAGCAGTACTTC,TRBV5-1,TRBD2,TRBJ2-7,.
CASSEAQGDNYGYTF,TGTGCCAGCAGTGAAGCGCAGGGGGATAACTATGGCTACACCTTC,TRBV6-1,TRBD1,TRBJ1-2,few
CASSLGLWGDEKLFF,TGTGCCAGCAGCTTGGGATTGTGGGGGGATGAAAAACTGTTTTTT,TRBV6-2/TRBV6-3,.,TRBJ1-4,.
CASSLVIGGQGRDTQYF,TGTGCCAGCAGCTTAGTCATCGGGGGACAGGGGAGGGATACGCAGTATTTT,TRBV7-6,TRBD1,TRBJ2-3,few
CASSYAGTLNEQFF,TGTGCCAGCAGTTACGCAGGAACCCTCAATGAGCAGTTCTTC,TRBV6-5,.,TRBJ2-1,few
CSATRANLGTYYGYTF,TGCAGTGCTACCCGGGCAAACCTAGGGACTTACTATGGCTACACCTTC,TRBV20-1,.,TRBJ1-2,.
CASSLEQGILQNTEAFF,TGTGCCAGCAGTTTAGAACAGGGGATCCTTCAGAACACTGAAGCTTTCTTT,TRBV12-3/TRBV12-4,TRBD1,TRBJ1-1,.
CASKTGAGNTIYF,TGTGCCAGCAAGACGGGGGCTGGAAACACCATATATTTT,TRBV6-5,.,TRBJ1-3,.
CASSSATGGQETQYF,TGTGCCAGCAGCTCAGCAACGGGGGGCCAAGAGACCCAGTACTTC,TRBV7-9,TRBD2,TRBJ2-5,.
CASSLGVLRTDTQYF,TGTGCCAGCTCCCTTGGGGTATTAAGGACAGATACGCAGTATTTT,TRBV13,.,TRBJ2-3,.
CASSLRQGANEQYF,TGTGCCAGCAGCTTACGGCAGGGGGCAAACGAGCAGTACTTC,TRBV7-6,TRBD1,TRBJ2-7,.
CASSQGSFGQGGYTF,TGTGCCAGCAGCCAAGGGAGTTTCGGTCAGGGAGGCTACACCTTC,TRBV3-1,.,TRBJ1-2,few
CASSSDGITVSYEQYF,TGCGCCAGCAGCTCCGATGGGATAACTGTTTCCTACGAGCAGTACTTC,TRBV5-1,.,TRBJ2-7,.
CSLTVAGQGNTLFF,TGCAGTCTAACGGTGGCGGGACAGGGTAACACCCTGTTTTTT,TRBV20-1,TRBD1,TRBJ1-4,.
CSRRGDEDTQYF,TGCAGCCGGCGCGGAGATGAAGATACGCAGTATTTT,TRBV20-1,.,TRBJ2-3,few
CAGSPGTDVTGELFF,TGTGCCGGCAGTCCCGGGACAGACGTTACCGGGGAGCTGTTTTTT,TRBV12-3/TRBV12-4,TRBD1,TRBJ2-2,.
CSAPGGVTQYF,TGCAGTGCGCCGGGCGGTGTGACCCAGTACTTC,TRBV20-1,.,TRBJ2-5,.
CASSYPSSSYNSPLHF,TGTGCCAGCAGTTACCCTAGCAGCTCCTATAATTCACCCCTCCACTTT,TRBV6-6,.,TRBJ1-6,.